Below, one T cell receptor (beta chain) is given with its context. Cells designated naive CD8 were CD45RO-negative and were positively selected for CCR7, with terminally differentiated effector memory CD45RA+ cells excluded. This sample stems from a study of shared clonotypes between healthy human individuals. TCRdb's table, derived via immunoSEQ multiplex PCR, lists solely in-frame clones and lacks some. The table records some 2 million clones, just under 95% of them present only once. The length of the CDR3 is 12 residues. V gave up 11 bases and J gave up 5 bases, with 13 bases separating them. The germline V gene encodes CDR1 ENHRY and CDR2 SYGVKD.

This TCR derives from a man in his late teens or twenties in good health. The rearrangement links TRBV10-3 to TRBJ2-1; the D is unclear. Source material: naive CD8+ T cells sorted from blood. The chain's CDR3 is CAASDGNNEQFF. CDR3 bases: TGTGCCGCCTCCGACGGAAACAATGAGCAGTTCTTC.